These 25 T cell receptor beta chains originate from one sample sequenced in a study of shared clonotypes between healthy human individuals. Sequenced by immunoSEQ multiplex PCR; TCRdb stores in-frame clones only, minus some. This sample has about 730,000 clones; around 70% occur once, and the top ten carry under 2%. The specimen was memory CD4+ T cells sorted from blood. Stated subset: CD45RA-negative fraction. Source of these receptors: a woman aged 25 to 39 in good health.

The J gene is TRBJ2-5, the V gene TRBV30; D might be TRBD2 (6 bases). Matching the DNA end better, TRBJ2-7 makes the J call doubtful. Germline V gene data show CDR1 as GTSNPN and CDR2 as SVGIG (reference sequence). The CDR3 consists of 12 residues. The CDR3 coding sequence is TGTGCGGCTAGCGCAAGCTCCTACGAGCAGTACTTC. Amino acids: CAASASSYEQYF.

This chain uses TRBV2 with TRBJ2-3, with D unclear. Trimming left V 6 bases short and J 0 bases short, with 7 bases between. The length of the CDR3 is 13 residues. The V gene's germline CDR1 is SNHLY and CDR2 FYNNEI. The CDR3 here is CASRRPSTDTQYF. The CDR3 DNA reads as TGTGCCAGCAGGCGGCCTAGCACAGATACGCAGTATTTT.

The V and J genes are TRBV28 and TRBJ2-2, with D unresolved. V gave up 3 bases and J gave up 6 bases, with 11 bases separating them. The CDR3 length is 14 residues. Germline CDR1 is MDHEN and CDR2 is SYDVKM. CDR3 DNA: TGTGCCAGCAGTTTGCGTCGGTGGCCCGGGGAGCTGTTTTTT. It codes for CASSLRRWPGELFF.

The V and J genes are TRBV5-4 and TRBJ2-2; 11 bases fit TRBD1. The junction had 2 bases not matched to a gene; V was cut back by 0 bases and J by 7 bases. Looked up from germline, CDR1 is SGHNT and CDR2 is YYREEE (reference sequence). The CDR3 length is 15 residues. This CDR3 reads CASSLGTGGIGELFF. In DNA form, the CDR3 reads TGTGCCAGCAGCTTGGGGACAGGGGGCATCGGGGAGCTGTTTTTT.

The chain employs TRBV5-1 and TRBJ2-1, with TRBD2 as a possible D gene (6 bases). The germline gives CDR1 SGHRS, CDR2 YFSETQ. CDR3 length equals 14 residues. V lost 3 bases and J 10 bases, leaving 17 bases between the germline ends. The CDR3 coding sequence is TGCGCCAGCAGCTCGGGGGTCCGAAGTAGCGAGCAGTTCTTC. This codes for CASSSGVRSSEQFF. Looking up the rest from reference TRBV5-1 and TRBJ2-1 gives the full variable domain: KAGVTQTPRYLIKTRGQQVTLSCSPISGHRSVSWYQQTPGQGLQFLFEYFSETQRNKGNFPGRFSGRQFSNSRSEMNVSTLELGDSALYLCASSSGVRSSEQFFGPGTRLTVL.

The gene calls are TRBV25-1 and TRBJ2-4, with no clear D. V was clipped by 4 bases and J by 5 bases, with 3 bases between them. Germline V gene data show CDR1 as MGHDK and CDR2 as SYGVNS. The CDR3 loop spans 11 amino acids. CDR3 in amino acids: CASSGENIQYF. CDR3 DNA: TGTGCCAGCAGTGGAGAAAACATTCAGTACTTC.

The chain carries TRBV11-2 and TRBJ2-2; D is ambiguous. V dropped 4 bases and J dropped 6 bases, with 3 bases sitting between them. The CDR3 is 11 amino acids. Germline CDR1 SGHAT, CDR2 FQNNGV. CDR3: CASSSSGELFF. CDR3 DNA sequence: TGTGCCAGCAGCTCTTCCGGGGAGCTGTTTTTT.

This clone was observed a few times. As DNA, the CDR3 is TGCGCCAGCAGCGGAGGGACGCTAAATAATGAAAAACTGTTTTTT. As protein: CASSGGTLNNEKLFF. The chain uses TRBV5-1 and TRBJ1-4; TRBD1 might be the D (5 bases). V lost 4 bases and J 4 bases, leaving 14 bases between the germline ends. The CDR3 totals 15 residues. Germline assignment: CDR1 SGHRS and CDR2 YFSETQ. The complete variable domain, with remaining parts taken from reference TRBV5-1 and TRBJ1-4, reads KAGVTQTPRYLIKTRGQQVTLSCSPISGHRSVSWYQQTPGQGLQFLFEYFSETQRNKGNFPGRFSGRQFSNSRSEMNVSTLELGDSALYLCASSGGTLNNEKLFFGSGTQLSVL.

The rearrangement links TRBV28 to TRBJ2-7; no clear D gene. The CDR3 spans 12 residues. V gave up 9 bases and J gave up 1 base, with 10 bases separating them. Germline loops: CDR1 MDHEN, CDR2 SYDVKM. CDR3 in DNA: TGTGCCAGTTTATCCCCATCCTACGAGCAGTACTTC. Its translation is CASLSPSYEQYF.

This chain joins TRBV9 and TRBJ2-3, with D possibly being TRBD2 (6 bases). This CDR3 is 15 amino acids long. V shed 4 bases and J shed 0 bases, with 12 bases lying between them. Per germline, CDR1 SGDLS and CDR2 YYNGEE. The CDR3 spells CASSLSGASTDTQYF. DNA for the CDR3: TGTGCCAGCAGCTTATCGGGAGCCAGCACAGATACGCAGTATTTT.

This chain connects TRBV18 to TRBJ2-1, with a tentative D call TRBD2 (5 bases). This CDR3 has 12 amino acids. Germline CDR1 and CDR2: KGHSH and LQKENI. Trimming shortened V by 5 bases and J by 5 bases, and 7 bases separated the two germline ends. The CDR3 DNA is TGTGCCAGCTCATCTAGCAACAATGAGCAGTTCTTC. Amino acid sequence: CASSSSNNEQFF.

In its sample, this clone was seen many times. V usage is TRBV5-1 and J usage is TRBJ2-1; TRBD2 might be the D (6 bases). This CDR3 region has 14 residues. CDR1 is SGHRS, CDR2 YFSETQ, per germline. V lost 5 bases and J 5 bases, leaving 14 bases between the germline ends. The CDR3 bases are TGCGCCAGCAGGCAGGGACTCCCCAACAATGAGCAGTTCTTC. Translating it yields CASRQGLPNNEQFF.

The CDR3 is CATRKRGQSETQYF. The CDR3 nucleotides read TGTGCCACCAGAAAGAGGGGGCAATCAGAGACCCAGTACTTC. The genes are TRBV15 and TRBJ2-5, with 7 positions matching TRBD1. Germline CDR1 reads LNHNV; CDR2 reads YYDKDF (reference sequence). V lost 6 bases to trimming and J lost 4 bases; unmatched junction nucleotides: 8. The CDR3 spans 14 residues.

This chain uses TRBV2 with TRBJ2-6, with D hard to call. V dropped 3 bases and J dropped 2 bases, with 5 bases sitting between them. Germline V gene lookup returns CDR1 SNHLY and CDR2 FYNNEI. The length of the CDR3 is 14 residues. Written as DNA, the CDR3 is TGTGCCAGCAGTGACCCCACTGGGGCCAACGTCCTGACTTTC. It yields the protein CASSDPTGANVLTF.

The chain is built from TRBV29-1 and TRBJ2-1, with TRBD2 matching 9 bases. Germline CDR1 is SQVTM and CDR2 is ANQGSEA. Trimming at V came to 6 bases and at J to 4 bases, leaving 7 bases not matched to a gene. This CDR3 is 14 amino acids long. CDR3 bases: TGCAGCGTCCAAGCTAGCGGGACATACAATGAGCAGTTCTTC. It specifies CSVQASGTYNEQFF.

This clone was detected only once. A far larger clone is one base from this, pointing to a likely read error. The rearrangement links TRBV7-9 to TRBJ2-7, with D perhaps assigned TRBD1 or TRBD2 (5 bases each). This CDR3 has 13 residues. Germline V gives CDR1 SEHNR, CDR2 FQNEAQ (reference sequence). The CDR3 DNA reads TGTGTCAGCAGCTTGAGGAGAGGGGACGAGCAGTACTTC. It encodes CVSSLRRGDEQYF.

The sample holds a few counts of this clone. The rearrangement links TRBV7-6 to TRBJ1-2, with D tentatively TRBD1 (6 bases). In germline, CDR1 is SGHVS, CDR2 FNYEAQ. This CDR3 region has 14 residues. V was pared by 5 bases and J by 4 bases, with 14 bases between. The CDR3: CASSQTTGSYGYTF. CDR3 in DNA: TGTGCCAGCAGCCAAACGACAGGAAGCTATGGCTACACCTTC.

This clone was found once. The chain links TRBV5-4 to TRBJ2-5; 13 positions match TRBD2. In germline, CDR1 is SGHNT, CDR2 YYREEE (reference sequence). V shed 4 bases, J shed 0 bases, and the junction held 3 bases outside the gene matches. This CDR3 spans 16 amino acids. Here the CDR3 DNA reads TGTGCCAGCAGCACTGGGACTAGCGGGGACCAAGAGACCCAGTACTTC. Translating it yields CASSTGTSGDQETQYF.

In its sample, this clone was seen a few times. The chain has TRBV2 and TRBJ2-7; 12 bases align to TRBD2. The CDR3 is 17 residues long. Unmatched junction bases numbered 7, after V lost 1 base and J lost 3 bases. Germline V gene sequence: CDR1 SNHLY, CDR2 FYNNEI. CDR3 in DNA: TGTGCCAGCAGTGAAGGGAGGACTAGCGGGATAGACTACGAGCAGTACTTC. Translation: CASSEGRTSGIDYEQYF.

The DNA for the CDR3 is TGTGCCAGCAGCGTAACGGACAGGGCGGGAGGCTACACCTTC. This encodes CASSVTDRAGGYTF. V is TRBV9 and J is TRBJ1-2; 8 bases match TRBD1. The CDR3 contains 14 residues. Germline trimming cut 1 base from V and 8 bases from J; bases unmatched to any gene: 7. Germline V lookup: CDR1 SGDLS, CDR2 YYNGEE. The full variable domain, completed using reference TRBV9 and TRBJ1-2, is DSGVTQTPKHLITATGQRVTLRCSPRSGDLSVYWYQQSLDQGLQFLIQYYNGEERAKGNILERFSAQQFPDLHSELNLSSLELGDSALYFCASSVTDRAGGYTFGSGTRLTVV.

The chain employs TRBV27 and TRBJ1-5, with 7 bases that match TRBD1. From germline, CDR1 is MNHEY and CDR2 SMNVEV (reference sequence). CDR3 length: 16 amino acids. The V segment lost 4 bases and the J segment 4 bases; nucleotides outside the gene matches: 10. CDR3 protein: CASSSTGVGGNQPQHF. The DNA for the CDR3 is TGTGCCAGCAGTTCCACAGGGGTCGGTGGGAATCAGCCCCAGCATTTT.

The rearrangement joins TRBV29-1 to TRBJ2-1, with D perhaps TRBD1 (5 bases). Germline CDR1 is SQVTM and CDR2 is ANQGSEA. The CDR3 loop spans 14 amino acids. V lost 8 bases and J 4 bases, leaving 18 bases between the germline ends. CDR3: CSMGQGWSYNEQFF. In DNA, the CDR3 is TGCAGCATGGGGCAGGGTTGGAGTTACAATGAGCAGTTCTTC.

The chain carries TRBV6-4 and TRBJ2-3; no definite D call. Germline loops: CDR1 MRHNA, CDR2 SNTAGT. Trimming pared 5 bases from V and 0 bases from J, leaving 6 bases between. This CDR3 comprises 13 residues. CDR3 DNA sequence: TGTGCCAGCAGTTTGACTAGCACAGATACGCAGTATTTT. Translation gives CASSLTSTDTQYF.

The rearrangement joins TRBV19 to TRBJ1-5; TRBD1 agrees at 12 bases. The germline CDR1 and CDR2 sequences are LNHDA and SQIVND (reference sequence). With 6 bases clipped from V and 5 bases from J, the junction kept 11 bases outside the gene matches. The CDR3 is 17 residues long. In nucleotides, the CDR3 is TGTGCCAGTAGATCCGGGACAGGGGGCGGAATACATCAGCCCCAGCATTTT. Translating it yields CASRSGTGGGIHQPQHF.

The chain employs TRBV19 and TRBJ1-5; the D gene is possibly TRBD1 (5 bases). The germline V gene has CDR1 LNHDA and CDR2 SQIVND (reference sequence). Trimming took 1 base from V and 7 from J, leaving 11 bases between them. The CDR3 spans 14 residues. The CDR3 coding sequence is TGTGCCAGTAGTATAGGAAGGGGCGGGCAGCCCCAGCATTTT. Protein sequence: CASSIGRGGQPQHF.